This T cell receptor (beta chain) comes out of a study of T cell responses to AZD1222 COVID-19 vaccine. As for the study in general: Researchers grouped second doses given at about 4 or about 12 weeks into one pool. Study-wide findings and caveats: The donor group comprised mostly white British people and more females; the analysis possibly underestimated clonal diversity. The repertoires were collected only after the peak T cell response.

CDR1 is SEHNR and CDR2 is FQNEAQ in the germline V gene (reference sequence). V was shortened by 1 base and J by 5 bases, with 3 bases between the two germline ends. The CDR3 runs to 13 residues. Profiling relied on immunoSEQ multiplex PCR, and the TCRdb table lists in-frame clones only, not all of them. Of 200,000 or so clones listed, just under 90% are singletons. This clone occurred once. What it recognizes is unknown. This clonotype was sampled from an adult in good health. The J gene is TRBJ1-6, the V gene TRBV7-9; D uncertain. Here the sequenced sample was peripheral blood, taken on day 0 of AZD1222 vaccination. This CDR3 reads CASSLGHNSPLHF. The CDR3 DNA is TGTGCCAGCAGCTTAGGGCATAATTCACCCCTCCACTTT.